Listed here are 15 T cell receptor beta chains from one sample, sequenced in a study of chemoradiotherapy in HPV16-positive cancers (dated by TCRdb to 2022 to 2024). Library method: the immunoSEQ multiplex PCR assay. Not all clones reach the TCRdb copy of this immuneACCESS table, which keeps in-frame sequences only. Checked studies attribute under half of the gap to unresolved V genes and leave the rest unexplained. The sample data list approximately 11,000 clones, and 77% of these were observed just once. The top ten hold approximately 0.96% of the sample. The specimen was taken from a patient who underwent chemoradiotherapy. These receptors were collected from a human donor with HPV-associated anogenital cancer.

V usage is TRBV6-5 and J usage is TRBJ1-2, with D perhaps matching TRBD1 (6 bases). V was trimmed by 2 bases and J by 5 bases, leaving 9 bases between them. This CDR3 comprises 13 residues. Germline V gene data show CDR1 as MNHEY and CDR2 as SVGAGI. This CDR3 reads CASSYGQNYGYTF. CDR3 sequence (DNA): TGTGCCAGCAGTTACGGACAGAATTATGGCTACACCTTC.

V gene TRBV5-1 combines with J gene TRBJ2-3; perhaps TRBD2 as D (5 bases). Germline-derived CDR1 and CDR2 are SGHRS and YFSETQ. The CDR3 totals 15 residues. Deletions cut 4 bases from V and 2 bases from J, with 14 bases between. The CDR3 sequence is CASSPSDFLTDTQYF. For the CDR3, the DNA is TGCGCCAGCAGCCCCTCGGACTTTCTCACAGATACGCAGTATTTT.

The rearrangement links TRBV5-1 to TRBJ2-3; tentatively, D is TRBD1 or TRBD2 (5 bases each). V was pared by 0 bases and J by 7 bases, with 15 bases between. Per the germline V gene, CDR1 is SGHRS and CDR2 is YFSETQ. The CDR3 extends over 15 amino acids. Here the CDR3 DNA reads TGCGCCAGCAGCTTGGAAACCGGGGCCCTCAATACGCAGTATTTT. It translates to CASSLETGALNTQYF.

The rearrangement joins TRBV6-1 to TRBJ1-3, with D perhaps matching TRBD1 (5 bases). Germline CDR1 and CDR2: MNHNS and SASEGT. The germline V and J ends were trimmed by 2 bases and 2 bases, with 13 bases remaining between them. The CDR3 loop spans 16 amino acids. The CDR3 is CASSEPTIQAGNTIYF. CDR3 coding DNA: TGTGCCAGCAGTGAACCCACAATACAGGCTGGAAACACCATATATTTT.

Only a few counts were recorded for this clone. DNA for the CDR3: TGTGCCAGCAGCTTAGTTGGCGGCCAGAACTATGGCTACACCTTC. Its translation: CASSLVGGQNYGYTF. The chain uses TRBV7-9 and TRBJ1-2; D ambiguous. The germline V gene has CDR1 SEHNR and CDR2 FQNEAQ (reference sequence). V lost 1 base and J lost 2, with 11 bases in between. This CDR3 has 15 amino acids.

This clone was found a few times. This chain connects TRBV6-6 to TRBJ1-1, with 9 bases aligning to TRBD1. The CDR3 totals 12 residues. Germline V gives CDR1 MNHNY, CDR2 SVGAGI (reference sequence). The ends lost 6 bases at V and 8 bases at J; junction bases unmatched: 4. The CDR3 protein is CASSRTGDEAFF. The CDR3, as DNA: TGTGCCAGCAGCCGGACAGGGGACGAAGCTTTCTTT.

The chain is built from TRBV11-1 and TRBJ2-2, with D maybe TRBD2 (6 bases). The CDR3 has 17 amino acids. CDR1 SGHAT and CDR2 FQDESV come from the germline V gene (reference sequence). The V gene lost 7 bases and the J gene lost 5 bases, with 23 bases spanning the gap. Here the CDR3 DNA reads TGTGCCAGCACGAGAGCCTCACGGGGGATTCTAACCGGGGAGCTGTTTTTT. This codes for CASTRASRGILTGELFF. The full variable domain, in which reference TRBV11-1 and TRBJ2-2 provide the parts outside the CDR3, is EAEVAQSPRYKITEKSQAVAFWCDPISGHATLYWYRQILGQGPELLVQFQDESVVDDSQLPKDRFSAERLKGVDSTLKIQPAELGDSAMYLCASTRASRGILTGELFFGEGSRLTVL.

The chain uses TRBV28 and TRBJ2-3; possible D gene TRBD1, 6 bases. V gave up 6 bases and J gave up 2 bases, with 24 bases separating them. This CDR3 is 18 amino acids long. Germline V lookup: CDR1 MDHEN, CDR2 SYDVKM. CDR3 bases: TGTGCCAGCAGCCCCCCGGGACAAAGTATAACCCCCACAGATACGCAGTATTTT. Protein sequence: CASSPPGQSITPTDTQYF.

The DNA for the CDR3 is TGTGCCAGCACCTCCCGGGAACGGGCCACTGAAGCTTTCTTT. It translates to CASTSRERATEAFF. V is TRBV6-1 and J is TRBJ1-1; D uncertain. V was cut by 7 bases and J by 4 bases, with 16 bases left in between. Germline CDR1 MNHNS, CDR2 SASEGT. This CDR3 is 14 amino acids long.

The chain recombines TRBV7-9 with TRBJ2-2; D is unresolved. Germline CDR1 SEHNR, CDR2 FQNEAQ (reference sequence). The V end was cut by 3 bases, the J end by 3 bases, with 8 bases between. The CDR3 has 14 amino acids. The CDR3 sequence is CASSFLPDTGELFF. The CDR3 region has the DNA TGTGCCAGCAGCTTTCTCCCCGACACCGGGGAGCTGTTTTTT.

The chain uses TRBV10-3 and TRBJ2-6; TRBD1 matches at 9 bases. V lost 6 bases, J lost 0 bases, and 6 bases stayed unmatched. CDR1 and CDR2 (germline): ENHRY, SYGVKD. This CDR3 region has 17 residues. CDR3 residues: CAIRGQGGNSGANVLTF. The CDR3 region has the DNA TGTGCCATCAGGGGACAGGGAGGCAACTCTGGGGCCAACGTCCTGACTTTC.

This clone was detected a few times. The chain employs TRBV9 and TRBJ1-6, with 10 bases that match TRBD1. The CDR3 consists of 19 residues. Trimming took 3 bases from V and 0 from J; bases not matched to a gene: 9. The germline gives CDR1 SGDLS, CDR2 YYNGEE. The CDR3 DNA follows: TGTGCCAGCAGCGCAGATTGGACAGGGGGAAGCTCCTATAATTCACCCCTCCACTTT. Its translation is CASSADWTGGSSYNSPLHF.

V usage is TRBV7-8 and J usage is TRBJ1-2; D not certain. Trimming shortened V by 3 bases and J by 0 bases, and 8 bases separated the two germline ends. Germline V lookup: CDR1 SGHVS, CDR2 FQNEAQ. The CDR3 has 14 residues. The CDR3 DNA reads TGTGCCAGCAGCTTCCTAGGGCCTAACTATGGCTACACCTTC. Residues: CASSFLGPNYGYTF.

This clone was picked up one time. This sequence joins TRBV5-1 and TRBJ1-2, with 7 bases fitting TRBD1. The J segment lost 4 bases and the V segment lost 4 bases, leaving 10 bases of the junction unmatched. The germline V gene encodes CDR1 SGHRS and CDR2 YFSETQ. The CDR3 runs to 15 residues. CDR3 nucleotide sequence: TGCGCCAGCAGCCTTCAGGGGGAACTTAGCTATGGCTACACCTTC. Translation: CASSLQGELSYGYTF.

The V and J genes are TRBV9 and TRBJ1-2; D possibly corresponds to TRBD1 (6 bases). V was pared by 0 bases and J by 3 bases, with 12 bases between. CDR1 SGDLS and CDR2 YYNGEE come from the germline V gene. This CDR3 region has 15 residues. For the CDR3, the DNA is TGTGCCAGCAGCGTAGGGACTGGGGGCGACTATGGCTACACCTTC. Protein: CASSVGTGGDYGYTF.